This TCR beta chain was sequenced in a study of PD-1 blockade in mismatch repair-deficient tumors. Germline values: CDR1 LNHDA, CDR2 SQIVND (reference sequence). Deletions cut 3 bases from V and 0 bases from J, with 12 bases between. The CDR3 is 16 amino acids. Clones were sequenced by immunoSEQ multiplex PCR, and TCRdb holds only the in-frame ones, with some missing. The sample records approximately 60,000 clones, approximately 88% being singletons. The rearrangement links TRBV19 to TRBJ1-5, with D unresolved. The source of this sequence is an adult with mismatch repair-deficient cancer. The sequences come from peripheral blood, collected 52 weeks after starting pembrolizumab. DNA of the CDR3: TGTGCCAGTAGTATCTTAGGGCCGGATAGCAATCAGCCCCAGCATTTT. It yields the protein CASSILGPDSNQPQHF. The full variable domain, rest sourced from reference TRBV19 and TRBJ1-5, is DGGITQSPKYLFRKEGQNVTLSCEQNLNHDAMYWYRQDPGQGLRLIYYSQIVNDFQKGDIAEGYSVSREKKESFPLTVTSAQKNPTAFYLCASSILGPDSNQPQHFGDGTRLSIL.